These 4 T cell receptor beta chains were all obtained from the same sample, sequenced in a study of T cells in Graves' hyperthyroidism and ophthalmopathy. There were TCR beta CDR3 regions amplified from RNA transcripts. The HTBI primer set was used in a first-round RT-PCR of the TCR CDR3. TCRdb re-called the multiplex PCR reads with MiXCR, one entry per CDR3 protein. The sample shows about 360,000 distinct CDR3 sequences, 15% to 18% of them seen only once. The sequencing input was blood. The receptors shown here come from a woman aged 18-29 years with Graves' hyperthyroidism that later progressed to Graves' ophthalmopathy.

This clonotype was seen at least ten times. The J gene is TRBJ1-3, the V gene TRBV18; possibly TRBD1 for D (6 bases). The V end lost 7 bases, the J end lost 0 bases, and 10 bases lay between the germline ends. This CDR3 has 14 residues. Germline loops: CDR1 KGHSH, CDR2 LQKENI. CDR3 residues: CASLRQDSGNTIYF. Here the CDR3 DNA reads TGTGCCAGCTTACGACAGGACTCTGGAAACACCATATATTTT.

The gene calls are TRBV4-2 and TRBJ2-5; D perhaps matches TRBD2 (5 bases). The ends were cut back, 0 bases at V and 3 bases at J, with 11 bases in the middle. This CDR3 contains 15 residues. From germline, CDR1 is LGHNA and CDR2 YNFKEQ. Here the CDR3 reads CASSQEDGGKETQYF. CDR3 in DNA: TGTGCCAGCAGCCAAGAGGACGGAGGAAAAGAGACCCAGTACTTC.

This clonotype was picked up many times. The rearrangement uses TRBV2 and TRBJ2-7; D is ambiguous. The CDR3 is made up of 13 amino acids. Germline V lookup: CDR1 SNHLY, CDR2 FYNNEI. V gave up 6 bases and J gave up 2 bases, with 11 bases separating them. The CDR3 spells CASRRLGTYEQYF. In nucleotides, the CDR3 is TGTGCCAGCAGAAGGCTGGGGACCTACGAGCAGTACTTC.

This clonotype was detected only a few times. This sequence joins TRBV15 and TRBJ2-1, with D hard to call. The CDR3 extends over 13 amino acids. V lost 4 bases to trimming and J lost 4 bases, with 8 bases between them. Germline V gene lookup returns CDR1 LNHNV and CDR2 YYDKDF (reference sequence). CDR3 in DNA: TGTGCCACCAGCAACTCCGGGTACAATGAGCAGTTCTTC. This codes for CATSNSGYNEQFF.